The rows below give T cell receptor beta chains drawn from one sample of a study of PD-L1 blockade in urothelial cancer. Data came from immunoSEQ multiplex PCR; TCRdb stores just in-frame clones and leaves some out. There are roughly 50,000 clones in the sample; approximately 72% occur only once, and roughly 3.9% lies in the top ten. The sample here was PBMCs, taken around atezolizumab (anti-PD-L1) treatment. The receptors were gathered from a man between 65 and 80 years old with urothelial cancer. The CDR3 runs from the conserved cysteine through the conserved F or W. A D gene is named only where the DNA matches it firmly. For some rows the clone size is stated as once, few or many, or as a class when expanded; others skip it.

V,J,D,size,CDR3,DNA
TRBV5-6,TRBJ1-2,NA,NA,CASSMTANYGYTF,TGTGCCAGCAGCATGACAGCTAACTATGGCTACACCTTC
TRBV4-3,TRBJ2-7,TRBD2,NA,CASSQVVGGYEQYF,TGCGCCAGCAGCCAAGTAGTGGGGGGGTACGAGCAGTACTTC
TRBV19,TRBJ1-5,NA,NA,CASSTGKSNSQHF,TGTGCCAGTAGTACAGGCAAGAGTAATTCTCAGCATTTT
TRBV5-1,TRBJ2-3,NA,few,CASSFRDTDTQYF,TGCGCCAGCAGTTTCAGGGACACAGATACGCAGTATTTT
TRBV7-9,TRBJ2-7,NA,NA,CASSPGHVRTYEQYF,TGTGCCAGCAGCCCGGGACATGTACGCACCTACGAGCAGTACTTC
TRBV28,TRBJ1-5,NA,NA,CASSSAGGQPQHF,TGTGCCAGCAGTTCGGCAGGTGGTCAGCCCCAGCATTTT
TRBV7-9,TRBJ2-7,TRBD1,once,CASSPGTGRKRTYEQYF,TGTGCCAGCAGCCCCGGGACAGGGAGAAAGAGGACCTACGAGCAGTACTTC
TRBV28,TRBJ2-7,TRBD2,NA,CASSEIAGGSLEQYF,TGTGCCAGCAGCGAGATAGCGGGAGGGAGCTTAGAGCAGTACTTC
TRBV28,TRBJ2-3,NA,NA,CASSAVTSSDTQYF,TGTGCCAGCAGTGCCGTCACTAGTTCAGATACGCAGTATTTT
TRBV30,TRBJ1-4,NA,NA,CAWSPHKLGGDKLFF,TGTGCCTGGAGTCCCCACAAGTTAGGGGGTGACAAACTGTTTTTT
TRBV7-3,TRBJ2-1,TRBD2,NA,CASIPRDYPNEQFF,TGTGCCAGCATCCCACGGGACTATCCCAATGAGCAGTTCTTC
TRBV28,TRBJ2-5,TRBD2,NA,CASSSRRGLAGTIQETQYF,TGTGCCAGCAGTTCGCGCCGGGGACTAGCGGGAACTATACAAGAGACCCAGTACTTC
TRBV7-2,TRBJ1-6,TRBD1,NA,CASSLGFRDRYSPLHF,TGTGCCAGCAGCTTAGGTTTTAGGGACAGGTATTCACCCCTCCACTTT
TRBV6-1,TRBJ2-7,TRBD1,NA,CASSDSTGVEQYF,TGTGCCAGCAGTGATTCCACAGGGGTCGAGCAGTACTTC